What follows are 9 T cell receptor beta chains derived from one specimen sequenced in a study of blood T cell repertoires in COVID-19 (TCRdb year 2020). The method was the immunoSEQ multiplex PCR assay. TCRdb mirrors the immuneACCESS table, restricted to in-frame sequences. Some clones are absent from its copies; in checked studies, under half trace to an unresolved V gene, and the reason for the others is unknown. For this sample there are 52,000 or so clones; over 90% appear just once. Around 4.2% of the sample is held by the ten biggest clonotypes. Sequencing input: peripheral blood. Receptor source: a man aged 45-65 years with acute or convalescent COVID-19.

The chain recombines TRBV19 with TRBJ1-2; tentative D call: TRBD1 (6 bases). V dropped 5 bases and J dropped 8 bases, with 18 bases sitting between them. The CDR3 is made up of 14 amino acids. The germline V gene encodes CDR1 LNHDA and CDR2 SQIVND (reference sequence). The CDR3 reads CASSANRESGGYTF. The CDR3 DNA follows: TGTGCCAGTAGTGCCAACAGGGAGTCGGGAGGCTACACCTTC.

As DNA, the CDR3 is TGTGCCATCAGTGTGGCCCATCCCGGGACCTACGAGCAGTACTTC. Its protein is CAISVAHPGTYEQYF. This sequence joins TRBV10-3 and TRBJ2-7; D possibly corresponds to TRBD2 (5 bases). Trimming took off 4 bases at V and 2 bases at J, with 15 bases between the two ends. The CDR3 totals 15 residues. Germline CDR1 is ENHRY and CDR2 is SYGVKD.

This chain connects TRBV19 to TRBJ2-2, with no clear D. Germline V gene data show CDR1 as LNHDA and CDR2 as SQIVND (reference sequence). Trimming stripped 7 bases from V and 1 base from J, with 13 bases between. This CDR3 contains 15 residues. CDR3 DNA sequence: TGTGCCAGTAAGACGGCGGTGTGGAACACCGGGGAGCTGTTTTTT. Amino acid sequence: CASKTAVWNTGELFF.

The chain joins TRBV7-2 to TRBJ2-2; 8 positions agree with TRBD1. The length of the CDR3 is 16 residues. Germline V gene sequence: CDR1 SGHTA, CDR2 FQGNSA. Trimming cost V 5 bases and J 5 bases; bases outside gene matches: 10. The CDR3 region is CASSPWGTGRTGELFF. CDR3 DNA sequence: TGTGCCAGCAGCCCCTGGGGGACAGGTCGAACCGGGGAGCTGTTTTTT. The full variable domain, in which reference TRBV7-2 and TRBJ2-2 provide the parts outside the CDR3, is GAGVSQSPSNKVTEKGKDVELRCDPISGHTALYWYRQSLGQGLEFLIYFQGNSAPDKSGLPSDRFSAERTGGSVSTLTIQRTQQEDSAVYLCASSPWGTGRTGELFFGEGSRLTVL.

V usage is TRBV6-5 and J usage is TRBJ1-1; 9 nucleotides match TRBD1. V lost 2 bases to trimming and J lost 7 bases; unmatched junction nucleotides: 8. The CDR3 extends over 15 amino acids. Germline-derived CDR1 and CDR2 are MNHEY and SVGAGI. CDR3 loop: CASSYPGQGAGEAFF. The CDR3, as DNA: TGTGCCAGCAGTTACCCGGGACAGGGTGCGGGTGAAGCTTTCTTT.

The chain uses TRBV5-6 and TRBJ1-5; 7 positions agree with TRBD1. V lost 4 bases and J lost 4; bases outside the gene matches: 14. Germline V CDR1 and CDR2: SGHDT, YYEEEE. This CDR3 is 17 amino acids long. CDR3 loop: CASSSLQGTKGNQPQHF. The CDR3 nucleotides are TGTGCCAGCAGCAGTTTACAGGGGACAAAGGGGAATCAGCCCCAGCATTTT.

This sequence joins TRBV28 and TRBJ1-5; D perhaps matches TRBD1 (6 bases). V shed 2 bases and J shed 7 bases, with 18 bases lying between them. The CDR3 loop spans 16 amino acids. CDR1 is MDHEN, CDR2 SYDVKM, per germline. The DNA for the CDR3 is TGTGCCAGCAGTTTAAATCCAGGGGTGGGTCGGCAGCCCCAGCATTTT. It translates to CASSLNPGVGRQPQHF.

The J gene is TRBJ2-2, the V gene TRBV10-1, with TRBD1 as a possible D gene (5 bases). The V and J ends lost 7 bases and 0 bases respectively, with 9 bases between them. CDR3 length: 14 residues. CDR1 and CDR2 (germline): WNHNN, SYGVQD (reference sequence). CDR3 protein: CASKQTANTGELFF. CDR3 DNA sequence: TGCGCCAGCAAACAGACAGCGAACACCGGGGAGCTGTTTTTT.

Concerning this clone itself: Relative to the germline gene, one junction end is altered; a read error may explain this. This chain uses TRBV12-3 or TRBV12-4 with TRBJ1-1; D remains unclear. The CDR3 has 13 residues. The CDR3 bases are TGTGCCGGCAGTTTTTCGGGGAGCACTGAAGCTTTCTTT. This codes for CAGSFSGSTEAFF.